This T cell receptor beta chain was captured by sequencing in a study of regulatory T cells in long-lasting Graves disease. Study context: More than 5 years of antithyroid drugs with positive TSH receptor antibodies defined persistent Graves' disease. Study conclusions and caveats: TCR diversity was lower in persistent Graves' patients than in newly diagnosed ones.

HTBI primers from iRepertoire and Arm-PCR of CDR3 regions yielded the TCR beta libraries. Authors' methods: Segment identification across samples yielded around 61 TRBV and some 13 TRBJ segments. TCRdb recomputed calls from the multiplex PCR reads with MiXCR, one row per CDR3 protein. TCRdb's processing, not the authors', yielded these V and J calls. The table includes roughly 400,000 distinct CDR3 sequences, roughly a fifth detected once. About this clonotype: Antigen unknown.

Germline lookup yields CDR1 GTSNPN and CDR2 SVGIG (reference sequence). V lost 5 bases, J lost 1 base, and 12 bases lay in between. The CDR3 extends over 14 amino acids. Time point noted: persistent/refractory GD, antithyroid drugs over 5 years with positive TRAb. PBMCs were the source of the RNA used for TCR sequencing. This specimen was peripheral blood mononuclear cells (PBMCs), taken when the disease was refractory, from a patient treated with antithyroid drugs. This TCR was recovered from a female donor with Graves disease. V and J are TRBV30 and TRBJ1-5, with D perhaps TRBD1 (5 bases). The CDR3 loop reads CAWDRGDSNQPQHF. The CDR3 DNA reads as TGTGCCTGGGACCGCGGGGACAGCAATCAGCCCCAGCATTTT.